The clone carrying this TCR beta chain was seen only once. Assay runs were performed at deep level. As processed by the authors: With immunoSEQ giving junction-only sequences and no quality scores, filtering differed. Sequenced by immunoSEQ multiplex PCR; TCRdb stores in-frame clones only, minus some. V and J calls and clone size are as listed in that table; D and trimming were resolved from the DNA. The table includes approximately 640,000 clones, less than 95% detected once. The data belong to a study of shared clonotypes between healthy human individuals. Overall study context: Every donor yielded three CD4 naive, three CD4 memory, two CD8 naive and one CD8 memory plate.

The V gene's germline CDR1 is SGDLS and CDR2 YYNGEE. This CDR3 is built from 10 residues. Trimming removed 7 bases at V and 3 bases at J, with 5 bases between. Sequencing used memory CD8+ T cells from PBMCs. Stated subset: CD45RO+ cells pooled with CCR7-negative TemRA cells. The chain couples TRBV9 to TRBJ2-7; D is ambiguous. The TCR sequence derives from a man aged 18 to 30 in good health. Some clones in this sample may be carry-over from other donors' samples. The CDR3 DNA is TGTGCCAGCGGGGTCTACGAGCAGTACTTC. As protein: CASGVYEQYF. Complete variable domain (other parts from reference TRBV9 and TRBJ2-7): DSGVTQTPKHLITATGQRVTLRCSPRSGDLSVYWYQQSLDQGLQFLIQYYNGEERAKGNILERFSAQQFPDLHSELNLSSLELGDSALYFCASGVYEQYFGPGTRLTVT.